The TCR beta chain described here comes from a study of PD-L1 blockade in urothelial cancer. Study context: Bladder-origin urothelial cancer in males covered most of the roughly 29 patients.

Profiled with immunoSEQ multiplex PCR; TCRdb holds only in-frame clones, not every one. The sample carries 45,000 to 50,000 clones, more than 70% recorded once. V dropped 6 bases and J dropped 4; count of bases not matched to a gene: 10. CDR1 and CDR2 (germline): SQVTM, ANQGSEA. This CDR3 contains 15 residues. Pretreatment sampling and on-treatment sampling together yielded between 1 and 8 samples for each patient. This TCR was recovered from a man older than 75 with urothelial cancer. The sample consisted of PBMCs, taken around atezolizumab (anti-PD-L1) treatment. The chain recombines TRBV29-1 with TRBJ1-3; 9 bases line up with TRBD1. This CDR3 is CSVRNSQGAGNTIYF. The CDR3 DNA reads TGCAGCGTACGCAACTCACAGGGGGCGGGAAACACCATATATTTT. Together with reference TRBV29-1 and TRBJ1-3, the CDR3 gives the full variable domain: SAVISQKPSRDICQRGTSLTIQCQVDSQVTMMFWYRQQPGQSLTLIATANQGSEATYESGFVIDKFPISRPNLTFSTLTVSNMSPEDSSIYLCSVRNSQGAGNTIYFGEGSWLTVV.